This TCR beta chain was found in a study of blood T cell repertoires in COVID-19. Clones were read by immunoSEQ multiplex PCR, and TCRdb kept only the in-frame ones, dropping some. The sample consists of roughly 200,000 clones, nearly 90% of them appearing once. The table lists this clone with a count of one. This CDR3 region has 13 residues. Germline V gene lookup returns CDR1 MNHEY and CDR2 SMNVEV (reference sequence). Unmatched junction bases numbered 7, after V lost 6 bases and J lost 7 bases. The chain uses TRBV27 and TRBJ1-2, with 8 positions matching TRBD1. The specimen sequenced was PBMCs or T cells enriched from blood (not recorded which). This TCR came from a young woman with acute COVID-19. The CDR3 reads CASSPDRAGGYTF. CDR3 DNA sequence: TGTGCCAGCAGCCCGGACAGGGCCGGTGGCTACACCTTC.